This T cell receptor (beta chain) was identified in a study of identical twins (dated by TCRdb to 2016 to 2017). Looking at the study overall: To test whether fetal clonotypes persist, the study used deep sequencing on TCR alpha and beta repertoires from monozygotic twins, unrelated adults of various ages, and cord blood. To rule out contamination, the twin experiments were replicated at different times with different library preparation protocols.

Every donor was a healthy Caucasian. The twin cohort consisted of three pairs of female monozygotic twins, all aged roughly 18 to 30 years. CD4+ and CD8+ T cell populations were isolated with positive isolation kits from Invitrogen. The method was 5' RACE. The instrument given in TCRdb is Illumina HiSeq 2000. A universal primer binding site was added through template switching, and the final cDNA carried a unique molecular identifier so that TCR cDNA molecules could be counted accurately. First-strand cDNA for TCR alpha and beta chains was synthesized from specific primers in the conserved constant-segment region. To control for contamination, each cDNA library was double barcoded with a SMART-Mk sample barcode plus Illumina barcodes. Two successive PCR steps introduced TruSeq adapter sequences along with Illumina sample barcodes. The Illumina HiSeq platform was used with custom primers to sequence TCR alpha and beta cDNA libraries. The published analysis was carried out like this. Raw reads were processed with MiGEC to extract unique molecular identifiers, and MiXCR was used to determine CDR3 positions. Recombination models were inferred per individual with the repgenHMM and IGoR tools using an EM algorithm. Shared clonotypes were analyzed with the tcR package in R, and sharing was normalized by the product of cloneset sizes. To study raw recombination free of thymic and clonal selection effects, out-of-frame nonproductive sequences were analyzed. Using fastp trimming at Q25 and MiXCR clonotype assembly, TCRdb reanalyzed the public sequencing data and kept in-frame beta chains. Rows are unified per CDR3 protein, each entry keeping the most common DNA and genes. In this record, the V and J calls reflect TCRdb's handling and not the investigators' own analysis. This sample gives around 550,000 distinct CDR3 sequences in total; about 15% of them show up just once. Around 0.48% of the sample is held by the ten biggest clonotypes.

V trim: 7 bases; J trim: 6 bases; unmatched bases: 7. Including cysteine and phenylalanine, the CDR3 has 13 amino acids. Of the read, only the CDR3 DNA is kept; its 39 bases are in frame from base 1. The germline V gene encodes CDR1 DFQATT and CDR2 SNEGSKA (reference sequence). Points on this clonotype: Its antigen is unknown. Base qualities are not provided; no much larger clone lies one nucleotide away.

The paper's findings and limits, for the study overall: Abundant cord blood beta clonotypes had fewer insertions, young adult naive repertoires showed a similar but weaker trend, and memory repertoires showed no such trend. Zero-insertion analyses could be partly confounded by invariant T cells such as MAIT and iNKT, though diverse VJ usage argued against such confounding for most clonotypes. Conclusions relied on cross-sectional statistical analysis, since the same donors could not be followed over many years. In monozygotic twins, recombination models systematically underestimated out-of-frame TCR alpha sharing, but the models matched the sharing seen between unrelated individuals. Compared with coincidental sharing between unrelated individuals, an excess of low generation-probability sequences was observed among out-of-frame TCR alpha sequences shared between twins. Excess twin sharing in beta out-of-frame sequences was weaker because fewer shared sequences lowered the signal-to-noise ratio.

The sample was also linked to a second study, of yellow fever vaccine responses in identical twins. The second publication reports: The authors reported that the T cell response to vaccination in identical twins appeared partly convergent and partly personalized. Focusing on identical twins, the study followed the T cell clones that responded to the vaccine, and did so with precision.

The receptor was isolated from a woman aged 18-29 years in good health. Sequencing was carried out using CD4+ T cells sorted from blood. The sequence is built from TRBV20-1 and TRBJ2-1, with TRBD1 identical over 9 junction bases. CDR3 reads: CSGVGQGVNEQFF. The DNA sequence is given as TGCAGTGGGGTGGGACAGGGCGTCAATGAGCAGTTCTTC.